The 29 T cell receptor beta chains below come from one sample, sequenced in a study of cytomegalovirus exposure and HLA in healthy donors. The PCR was carried out with 60 Vbeta primers and 13 Jbeta primers. The table came from immunoSEQ multiplex PCR; TCRdb's copy has only in-frame clones and leaves some out. The data contain about 160,000 clones, approximately 80% of them singletons. The sample was PBMCs. These receptor sequences come from a boy aged 2 to 9 in good health and CMV-seronegative.

This sequence joins TRBV29-1 and TRBJ1-1; 7 bases align to TRBD1. Germline V gives CDR1 SQVTM, CDR2 ANQGSEA. The CDR3 covers 15 residues. With V trimmed by 0 bases and J by 3 bases, 7 bases remained unmatched. The CDR3: CSVEDPTGYHTEAFF. In DNA, the CDR3 is TGCAGCGTTGAAGACCCGACAGGGTATCACACTGAAGCTTTCTTT.

The chain uses TRBV4-1 and TRBJ1-3; D is uncertain. Germline V gene sequence: CDR1 MGHRA, CDR2 YSYEKL. This CDR3 comprises 14 residues. The germline V and J ends were trimmed by 4 bases and 2 bases, with 9 bases remaining between them. The CDR3 region is CASSPNEAGNTIYF. CDR3 sequence (DNA): TGCGCCAGCAGCCCGAATGAGGCTGGAAACACCATATATTTT.

There are a few counts of this clone. CDR3 in amino acids: CASSLDRVNTEAFF. In DNA form, the CDR3 reads TGTGCCAGCAGTTTGGACAGGGTAAACACTGAAGCTTTCTTT. The V and J genes are TRBV28 and TRBJ1-1; 8 bases match TRBD1. CDR1 is MDHEN, CDR2 SYDVKM, per germline. The CDR3 spans 14 residues. Losses at the gene ends were 3 bases for V and 2 bases for J; bases not matched to a gene: 2.

This clone occurred a few times. Other nucleotide sequences in the sample specify the same CDR3. The CDR3 is CASSLAGVGNEQFF. In DNA, the CDR3 is TGCGCCAGCAGCTTAGCGGGAGTAGGCAATGAGCAGTTCTTC. The rearrangement joins TRBV5-1 to TRBJ2-1, with 8 bases fitting TRBD2. Germline-derived CDR1 and CDR2 are SGHRS and YFSETQ. CDR3 length: 14 residues. The junction had 4 bases not matched to a gene; V was cut back by 2 bases and J by 6 bases.

This CDR3 is CASSPRTSSNEQFF. In DNA form, the CDR3 reads TGTGCCAGCAGCCCCCGGACTAGCTCCAATGAGCAGTTCTTC. The rearrangement links TRBV4-2 to TRBJ2-1, with 8 bases fitting TRBD2. The CDR3 extends over 14 amino acids. V shed 4 bases, J shed 6 bases, and the junction held 5 bases outside the gene matches. The V gene's germline CDR1 is LGHNA and CDR2 YNFKEQ.

The chain couples TRBV11-3 to TRBJ2-1, with 8 bases that match TRBD2. CDR1 SGHNT and CDR2 YENEEA come from the germline V gene. The V segment lost 5 bases and the J segment 9 bases; nucleotides outside the gene matches: 12. The CDR3 runs to 15 residues. CDR3 loop: CASSPSAGGASEQFF. The CDR3 DNA is TGTGCCAGCAGCCCTTCCGCCGGGGGGGCCAGTGAGCAGTTCTTC.

The chain uses TRBV18 and TRBJ2-7, with 11 bases that match TRBD2. The CDR3 contains 16 residues. The junction had 8 bases not matched to a gene; V was cut back by 2 bases and J by 5 bases. Germline V gives CDR1 KGHSH, CDR2 LQKENI. The CDR3 nucleotides are TGTGCCAGCTCACCATTCAGTAGCGGGAGGGTCAACGAGCAGTACTTC. This sequence encodes CASSPFSSGRVNEQYF. Using reference TRBV18 and TRBJ2-7 for the parts outside the CDR3, the full variable domain is NAGVMQNPRHLVRRRGQEARLRCSPMKGHSHVYWYRQLPEEGLKFMVYLQKENIIDESGMPKERFSAEFPKEGPSILRIQQVVRGDSAAYFCASSPFSSGRVNEQYFGPGTRLTVT.

This sequence joins TRBV5-1 and TRBJ2-1; 10 bases fit TRBD2. The CDR3 spans 21 residues. The germline CDR1 and CDR2 sequences are SGHRS and YFSETQ. After removal of 1 base from V and 0 bases from J, the junction contained 16 bases not matched to a gene. The CDR3 DNA follows: TGCGCCAGCAGCTTGTGGGGCCTAGCGGGAGTAGAGATTCCCTCCTACAATGAGCAGTTCTTC. This codes for CASSLWGLAGVEIPSYNEQFF.

This clone was seen once. The gene calls are TRBV10-3 and TRBJ2-5; D possibly corresponds to TRBD1 (5 bases). Germline CDR1 and CDR2: ENHRY and SYGVKD. The CDR3 totals 15 residues. Trimming removed 4 bases at V and 3 bases at J, with 15 bases between. The CDR3 reads CAISARAGPEETQYF. The CDR3 bases are TGTGCCATCAGTGCCCGAGCAGGGCCGGAAGAGACCCAGTACTTC.

This sequence joins TRBV11-2 and TRBJ1-1; D is unclear. The CDR3 contains 14 residues. The V gene's germline CDR1 is SGHAT and CDR2 FQNNGV. V was pared by 9 bases and J by 5 bases, with 19 bases between. CDR3 nucleotides: TGTGCCAGGACCGAGGGCCCGGCGGGGACTGAAGCTTTCTTT. This translates into CARTEGPAGTEAFF.

The chain carries TRBV2 and TRBJ1-2; 11 bases map to TRBD1. The V gene end was trimmed by 8 bases and the J gene end by 6 bases; junction bases not matched to a gene: 8. This CDR3 contains 14 residues. Germline CDR1 reads SNHLY; CDR2 reads FYNNEI. The CDR3 region is CASSYPGQGDGYTF. The CDR3 nucleotides are TGTGCCAGCTCCTACCCGGGACAGGGGGATGGCTACACCTTC.

The chain combines TRBV30 with TRBJ1-2; D perhaps matches TRBD1 (5 bases). CDR1 GTSNPN and CDR2 SVGIG come from the germline V gene (reference sequence). The CDR3 has 12 residues. The V and J ends lost 0 bases and 14 bases respectively, with 16 bases between them. The CDR3 loop reads CAWSVPDSPLTF. The CDR3, as DNA: TGTGCCTGGAGTGTACCAGACAGTCCACTTACCTTC.

The genes are TRBV6-5 and TRBJ2-5; 12 bases align to TRBD2. The CDR3 runs 15 residues. CDR1 MNHEY and CDR2 SVGAGI come from the germline V gene. Trimming at V came to 6 bases and at J to 7 bases, leaving 9 bases not matched to a gene. The DNA of the CDR3 is TGTGCCAGCAGACCACTAGCGGGGGGTGTTACGACCCAGTACTTC. Translating it yields CASRPLAGGVTTQYF.

The gene calls are TRBV6-1 and TRBJ2-7, with D possibly matching TRBD2 (6 bases). The V end was cut by 5 bases, the J end by 3 bases, with 17 bases between. CDR1 and CDR2 (germline): MNHNS, SASEGT. This CDR3 is 15 amino acids long. CDR3 nucleotide sequence: TGTGCCAGCAGTCCCGTTCGGACGGGAGACTACGAGCAGTACTTC. It specifies CASSPVRTGDYEQYF.

The rearrangement uses TRBV7-8 and TRBJ2-7; a possible D gene is TRBD1 (5 bases). The CDR3 runs 16 residues. Germline CDR1 is SGHVS and CDR2 is FQNEAQ. V dropped 0 bases and J dropped 3 bases, with 15 bases sitting between them. The CDR3 nucleotides are TGTGCCAGCAGCTTAGCCGGACATTCCCCGGGCTACGAGCAGTACTTC. It is translated as CASSLAGHSPGYEQYF.

The chain combines TRBV6-5 with TRBJ2-1; TRBD2 matches at 9 bases. CDR1 is MNHEY and CDR2 is SVGAGI in the germline V gene. This CDR3 contains 15 residues. J was trimmed by 4 bases and V by 2 bases; bases with no gene match: 3. The CDR3 DNA reads as TGTGCCAGCAGTTACGGTAGCGGGGGTTACAATGAGCAGTTCTTC. Translated: CASSYGSGGYNEQFF.

V gene TRBV7-8 combines with J gene TRBJ1-5, with D perhaps matching TRBD1 (5 bases). The germline V gene encodes CDR1 SGHVS and CDR2 FQNEAQ. V was trimmed by 2 bases and J by 6 bases, leaving 14 bases between them. The CDR3 consists of 15 residues. The CDR3 coding sequence is TGTGCCAGCAGCTTAACCGACAGCCCTACTCAGCCCCAGCATTTT. This codes for CASSLTDSPTQPQHF.

CDR3 coding DNA: TGTGCCAGCAGCAAAGTCGGCAAGGGGTATGGCTACACCTTC. Translated: CASSKVGKGYGYTF. The chain carries TRBV21-1 and TRBJ1-2; TRBD1 is the table's D call and was not checked against the DNA. TRBV21-1 is listed as a pseudogene. The CDR3 totals 14 residues.

The CDR3 region is CASSTGGNTEAFF. The CDR3, as DNA: TGTGCCAGTAGCACGGGGGGGAACACTGAAGCTTTCTTT. The chain combines TRBV19 with TRBJ1-1, with D maybe TRBD1 (5 bases). The CDR3 covers 13 residues. Germline CDR1 is LNHDA and CDR2 is SQIVND (reference sequence). V lost 6 bases, J lost 1 base, and 9 bases lay in between.

This clone was picked up one time. The chain carries TRBV14 and TRBJ2-7; no firm D call. CDR3 length equals 12 residues. CDR1 and CDR2 (germline): SGHDN, FVKESK. V was trimmed by 3 bases and J by 4 bases, leaving 7 bases between them. CDR3 loop: CASSQEKYEQYF. Written as DNA, the CDR3 is TGTGCCAGCAGCCAGGAGAAGTACGAGCAGTACTTC.

This rearrangement joins TRBV9 to TRBJ1-3; D gene ambiguous. The CDR3 sequence is 13 residues long. The germline gives CDR1 SGDLS, CDR2 YYNGEE. V lost 3 bases and J lost 3, with 7 bases in between. The CDR3 reads CASSDGLGNTIYF. The CDR3, as DNA: TGTGCCAGCAGCGATGGGCTTGGAAACACCATATATTTT. Filled out from reference TRBV9 and TRBJ1-3, the complete variable domain reads DSGVTQTPKHLITATGQRVTLRCSPRSGDLSVYWYQQSLDQGLQFLIQYYNGEERAKGNILERFSAQQFPDLHSELNLSSLELGDSALYFCASSDGLGNTIYFGEGSWLTVV.

The rearrangement links TRBV27 to TRBJ2-5, with D maybe TRBD2 (6 bases). The CDR3 contains 15 residues. CDR1 and CDR2 (germline): MNHEY, SMNVEV (reference sequence). Trimming left V 6 bases short and J 4 bases short, with 18 bases between. The CDR3 DNA reads TGTGCCAGCAGGCCCATCGGGGGTCGGGGAGAGACCCAGTACTTC. Translation: CASRPIGGRGETQYF.

This chain connects TRBV18 to TRBJ2-7; 12 bases are a match to TRBD1. The CDR3 length is 15 residues. From germline, CDR1 is KGHSH and CDR2 LQKENI. V lost 4 bases and J lost 6; bases outside the gene matches: 7. This CDR3 reads CASSRPGQGAFEQYF. Here the CDR3 DNA reads TGTGCCAGCTCACGTCCGGGACAGGGGGCGTTCGAGCAGTACTTC.

V gene TRBV11-1 combines with J gene TRBJ2-7, with 7 bases fitting TRBD1. Germline V CDR1 and CDR2: SGHAT, FQDESV (reference sequence). The CDR3 totals 13 residues. V was clipped by 2 bases and J by 6 bases; unmatched bases: 4. The CDR3 is CASSLKTGVEQYF. DNA for the CDR3: TGTGCCAGCAGCTTAAAAACAGGGGTCGAGCAGTACTTC.

The chain has TRBV5-4 and TRBJ1-1; 10 bases fit TRBD1. The CDR3 has 15 residues. Trimming took 4 bases from V and 4 from J; bases not matched to a gene: 7. Germline-derived CDR1 and CDR2 are SGHNT and YYREEE (reference sequence). The CDR3 sequence is CASSLRDRGGTEAFF. The CDR3 region has the DNA TGTGCCAGCAGCCTCCGGGACAGGGGTGGCACTGAAGCTTTCTTT.

In its sample, this clone was seen a few times. This rearrangement joins TRBV5-1 to TRBJ1-1, with D perhaps matching TRBD1 (6 bases). The CDR3 sequence is 18 residues long. Germline values: CDR1 SGHRS, CDR2 YFSETQ. Trimming took 0 bases from V and 1 from J, leaving 19 bases between them. This CDR3 reads CASSLGPYIRGQNTEAFF. In nucleotides, the CDR3 is TGCGCCAGCAGCTTGGGCCCGTACATCAGGGGCCAGAACACTGAAGCTTTCTTT.

The genes are TRBV4-2 and TRBJ1-1; TRBD1 aligns across 8 bases. This CDR3 has 15 amino acids. V gave up 0 bases and J gave up 1 base; unmatched junction bases: 1. CDR1 and CDR2 from the germline V gene are LGHNA and YNFKEQ. The CDR3 bases are TGTGCCAGCAGCCAAGAGGGACAGGCGAACACTGAAGCTTTCTTT. It encodes CASSQEGQANTEAFF.

This chain connects TRBV18 to TRBJ2-3; 8 bases align to TRBD2. The germline gives CDR1 KGHSH, CDR2 LQKENI. CDR3 length: 18 residues. The V gene end was trimmed by 6 bases and the J gene end by 2 bases; junction bases not matched to a gene: 16. CDR3 in amino acids: CASSRSGLVASFTDTQYF. The CDR3 nucleotides are TGTGCCAGCTCCCGCTCGGGACTAGTAGCCTCTTTCACAGATACGCAGTATTTT.

This sequence joins TRBV7-3 and TRBJ2-2; 12 nucleotides align to TRBD2. V dropped 4 bases and J dropped 5; count of bases not matched to a gene: 8. Looked up from germline, CDR1 is SGHTA and CDR2 is FQGTGA. This CDR3 has 17 amino acids. This chain's CDR3 is CASSSGGLAGTTGELFF. In DNA form, the CDR3 reads TGTGCCAGCAGCTCAGGAGGACTAGCGGGAACGACCGGGGAGCTGTTTTTT.